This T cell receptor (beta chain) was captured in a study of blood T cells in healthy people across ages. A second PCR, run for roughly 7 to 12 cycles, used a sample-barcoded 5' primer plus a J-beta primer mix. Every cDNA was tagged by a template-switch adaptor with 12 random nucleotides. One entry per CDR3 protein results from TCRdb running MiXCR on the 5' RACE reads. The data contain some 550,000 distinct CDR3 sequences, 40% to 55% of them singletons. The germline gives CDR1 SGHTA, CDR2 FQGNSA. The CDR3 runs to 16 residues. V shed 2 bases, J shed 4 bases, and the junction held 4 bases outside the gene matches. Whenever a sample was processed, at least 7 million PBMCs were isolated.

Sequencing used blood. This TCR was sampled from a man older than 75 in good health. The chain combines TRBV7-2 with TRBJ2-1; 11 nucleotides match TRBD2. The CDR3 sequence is CASSLRVAGGYNEQFF. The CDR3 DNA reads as TGTGCCAGCAGCTTACGGGTAGCGGGGGGGTACAATGAGCAGTTCTTC.